A single sample gave rise to the 27 T cell receptor beta chains below, sequenced in a study of shared clonotypes between healthy human individuals. The protocol was immunoSEQ multiplex PCR, while the TCRdb copy is restricted to in-frame clones and leaves out a portion. The sample yields around 690,000 clones, 90% seen once. Input material: memory CD8+ T cells from PBMCs. Subset reported: CD45RO+ cells pooled with CCR7-negative TemRA cells. These receptors were collected from a man aged 18 to 30 in good health. Some clones in this sample may be carry-over from other donors' samples.

The rearrangement links TRBV10-3 to TRBJ1-3, with D uncertain. CDR1 ENHRY and CDR2 SYGVKD come from the germline V gene. Trimming stripped 1 base from V and 0 bases from J, with 10 bases between. The CDR3 consists of 16 residues. The CDR3 DNA reads TGTGCCATCAGTGAGTTAGTAGTTAGCTCTGGAAACACCATATATTTT. Translated, it gives CAISELVVSSGNTIYF.

The V and J genes are TRBV27 and TRBJ2-1, with 9 positions matching TRBD2. The J segment lost 9 bases and the V segment lost 10 bases, leaving 10 bases of the junction unmatched. This CDR3 has 13 amino acids. Germline CDR1 and CDR2: MNHEY and SMNVEV (reference sequence). The CDR3 is CATAGGVGREQFF. CDR3 bases: TGTGCCACCGCGGGAGGGGTGGGGCGTGAGCAGTTCTTC.

V is TRBV9 and J is TRBJ1-4; D is undetermined. Germline assignment: CDR1 SGDLS and CDR2 YYNGEE. Trimming stripped 4 bases from V and 4 bases from J, with 20 bases between. This CDR3 is built from 17 residues. The CDR3 nucleotides are TGTGCCAGCAGCCCCCAAAAGGGTGGCAGATATAATGAAAAACTGTTTTTT. Its translation is CASSPQKGGRYNEKLFF.

The table lists this clone with a count of one. This chain joins TRBV4-3 and TRBJ2-3; D possibly corresponds to TRBD2 (5 bases). Per the germline V gene, CDR1 is LGHNA and CDR2 is YSLEER. Trimming left V 3 bases short and J 4 bases short, with 11 bases between. This CDR3 region has 14 residues. DNA of the CDR3: TGCGCCAGCAGCCAGAGGCTAGCTTCAGATACGCAGTATTTT. Translating it yields CASSQRLASDTQYF.

This sequence joins TRBV18 and TRBJ1-3; TRBD1 might be the D (5 bases). The CDR3 sequence is 15 residues long. Between the trimmed V and J ends, which lost 0 bases and 10 bases, there was a span of 16 bases. Germline V gene sequence: CDR1 KGHSH, CDR2 LQKENI. CDR3 amino acids: CASSPPRTSTSTIYF. The CDR3 DNA is TGTGCCAGCTCACCACCCCGGACATCCACAAGTACCATATATTTT.

The chain joins TRBV14 to TRBJ2-7, with unresolved D. Trimming removed 8 bases at V and 1 base at J, with 24 bases between. Germline CDR1 SGHDN, CDR2 FVKESK. The CDR3 has 17 residues. CDR3 sequence reads: CASAPSPDWFYSYEQYF. The DNA for the CDR3 is TGTGCCAGCGCCCCGAGCCCTGACTGGTTTTATTCCTACGAGCAGTACTTC.

V and J are TRBV7-8 and TRBJ2-1, with TRBD2 matching 11 bases. CDR3 length: 17 amino acids. Germline CDR1 and CDR2: SGHVS and FQNEAQ. The ends lost 5 bases at V and 5 bases at J; junction bases unmatched: 11. The CDR3, as DNA: TGTGCCAGCAGCACATATAGCGGGAGGGCGCGGGACAATGAGCAGTTCTTC. This codes for CASSTYSGRARDNEQFF. The variable domain in full, completed from reference TRBV7-8 and TRBJ2-1, reads GAGVSQSPRYKVAKRGQDVALRCDPISGHVSLFWYQQALGQGPEFLTYFQNEAQLDKSGLPSDRFFAERPEGSVSTLKIQRTQQEDSAVYLCASSTYSGRARDNEQFFGPGTRLTVL.

The chain couples TRBV6-5 to TRBJ2-3; D is perhaps TRBD1 (6 bases). Germline V gives CDR1 MNHEY, CDR2 SVGAGI. With 2 bases removed from V and 4 bases from J, the gap between germline ends came to 16 bases. This CDR3 is built from 16 residues. CDR3 nucleotides: TGTGCCAGCAGTTACGAGGTCTTTCCAGGGGCAGATACGCAGTATTTT. As protein: CASSYEVFPGADTQYF.

V is TRBV27 and J is TRBJ2-1; 10 positions match TRBD1. Germline CDR1 MNHEY, CDR2 SMNVEV (reference sequence). J was trimmed by 8 bases and V by 3 bases; bases with no gene match: 1. CDR3 length equals 13 residues. This CDR3 reads CASSLTGGHEQFF. Here the CDR3 DNA reads TGTGCCAGCAGTTTGACAGGGGGCCATGAGCAGTTCTTC.

This clone was recorded a few times. The chain links TRBV7-2 to TRBJ2-5, with D perhaps TRBD1 (5 bases). Near its end, the DNA agrees better with TRBJ2-7, so the J call may be wrong. The CDR3 runs 13 residues. CDR1 and CDR2 (germline): SGHTA, FQGNSA. The CDR3 DNA reads as TGTGCCAGCAGCTCGCAGGGTCATTACGAGCAGTACTTC. The encoded protein is CASSSQGHYEQYF.

The chain combines TRBV7-6 with TRBJ1-1, with 7 bases aligning to TRBD1. The V gene end was trimmed by 7 bases and the J gene end by 1 base; junction bases not matched to a gene: 9. The CDR3 consists of 15 residues. Germline V gives CDR1 SGHVS, CDR2 FNYEAQ. The CDR3 loop is CASTRGTVQNTEAFF. The CDR3 nucleotides are TGTGCCAGCACCCGGGGGACAGTACAGAACACTGAAGCTTTCTTT.

Notes on this clone: This CDR3 is also generated by other DNA sequences in the sample. The chain has TRBV19 and TRBJ2-1; D gene uncertain. This CDR3 contains 14 residues. The V end was cut by 1 base, the J end by 0 bases, with 4 bases between. CDR1 and CDR2 (germline): LNHDA, SQIVND (reference sequence). CDR3 in amino acids: CASSIGSSYNEQFF. The CDR3 nucleotides are TGTGCCAGTAGTATAGGTAGCTCCTACAATGAGCAGTTCTTC. Based on the CDR3 plus reference TRBV19 and TRBJ2-1, the full variable domain is DGGITQSPKYLFRKEGQNVTLSCEQNLNHDAMYWYRQDPGQGLRLIYYSQIVNDFQKGDIAEGYSVSREKKESFPLTVTSAQKNPTAFYLCASSIGSSYNEQFFGPGTRLTVL.

Remarks on this clone: Different DNA sequences within this sample yield the same CDR3. The J gene is TRBJ2-7, the V gene TRBV4-3, with a possible D match to TRBD2 (5 bases). Germline values: CDR1 LGHNA, CDR2 YSLEER. Deletions cut 1 base from V and 3 bases from J, with 7 bases between. The CDR3 is made up of 13 amino acids. CDR3 loop: CASSQGGSYEQYF. In DNA, the CDR3 is TGCGCCAGCAGCCAAGGTGGGAGCTACGAGCAGTACTTC.

The V call is TRBV29-1, the J call TRBJ2-1; no clear D gene. V gave up 5 bases and J gave up 4 bases, with 15 bases separating them. The CDR3 length is 14 residues. CDR1 is SQVTM and CDR2 is ANQGSEA in the germline V gene. CDR3 loop: CSVPHEPPYNEQFF. The CDR3 DNA reads as TGCAGCGTTCCACACGAACCGCCGTACAATGAGCAGTTCTTC.

The chain is built from TRBV28 and TRBJ2-3, with D tentatively TRBD2 (6 bases). Deletions cut 7 bases from V and 3 bases from J, with 11 bases between. Germline-derived CDR1 and CDR2 are MDHEN and SYDVKM. This CDR3 is built from 13 residues. Written as DNA, the CDR3 is TGTGCCAGCAACCTAGCGACGACAGATACGCAGTATTTT. Residues: CASNLATTDTQYF.

DNA of the CDR3: TGCGCCAGCAGCTTCGGACAGGCGAACACCGGGGAGCTGTTTTTT. This gives the protein CASSFGQANTGELFF. This chain uses TRBV5-1 with TRBJ2-2; 7 bases fit TRBD1. After removal of 2 bases from V and 0 bases from J, the junction contained 1 base not matched to a gene. The germline CDR1 and CDR2 sequences are SGHRS and YFSETQ. The CDR3 length is 15 residues.

The chain employs TRBV11-3 and TRBJ2-7, with 8 bases identical to TRBD1. The CDR3 totals 13 residues. V lost 4 bases, J lost 13 bases, and 12 bases stayed unmatched. CDR1 and CDR2 from the germline V gene are SGHNT and YENEEA. CDR3 loop: CASSSTHGQGQYF. The CDR3, as DNA: TGTGCCAGCAGCTCTACCCACGGACAGGGCCAATACTTC.

This chain connects TRBV2 to TRBJ2-2; TRBD2 might be the D (8 bases). Per germline, CDR1 SNHLY and CDR2 FYNNEI. V lost 10 bases and J lost 5, with 23 bases in between. The CDR3 consists of 16 residues. The DNA of the CDR3 is TGTGCCACCACGGGACAGCGGGAGCATCGGACCGGGGAGCTGTTTTTT. Its protein product is CATTGQREHRTGELFF.

The V call is TRBV2, the J call TRBJ1-4, with D unclear. Germline lookup yields CDR1 SNHLY and CDR2 FYNNEI. The CDR3 consists of 14 residues. Trimming stripped 2 bases from V and 9 bases from J, with 13 bases between. CDR3 nucleotides: TGTGCCAGCAGTGAATCGGGCAGGCGGAAAAAACTGTTTTTT. Translating it yields CASSESGRRKKLFF. Filled out from reference TRBV2 and TRBJ1-4, the complete variable domain reads EPEVTQTPSHQVTQMGQEVILRCVPISNHLYFYWYRQILGQKVEFLVSFYNNEISEKSEIFDDQFSVERPDGSNFTLKIRSTKLEDSAMYFCASSESGRRKKLFFGSGTQLSVL.

The chain joins TRBV9 to TRBJ2-3, with no clear D. Germline V gene lookup returns CDR1 SGDLS and CDR2 YYNGEE. The V and J ends lost 7 bases and 10 bases respectively, with 19 bases between them. The CDR3 runs to 13 residues. CDR3 nucleotide sequence: TGTGCCAGCTCCCTGATATCCGCCCGGCCGCAGTATTTT. Translated, it gives CASSLISARPQYF.

The J gene is TRBJ2-7, the V gene TRBV15, with 10 bases aligning to TRBD1. V shed 1 base and J 5 bases; nucleotides not matched to a gene: 2. Germline CDR1 is LNHNV and CDR2 is YYDKDF (reference sequence). The CDR3 consists of 14 residues. The CDR3: CATSRGQGANEQYF. The CDR3 coding sequence is TGTGCCACCAGCAGAGGACAGGGGGCGAACGAGCAGTACTTC.

V usage is TRBV9 and J usage is TRBJ2-7, with a possible D match to TRBD1 (6 bases). Germline values: CDR1 SGDLS, CDR2 YYNGEE. The V end lost 6 bases, the J end lost 2 bases, and 15 bases lay between the germline ends. The length of the CDR3 is 14 residues. CDR3 nucleotides: TGTGCCAGCACCCGGACAGACGAACCCTACGAGCAGTACTTC. It yields the protein CASTRTDEPYEQYF.

V and J are TRBV6-6 and TRBJ1-1, with D uncertain. Germline lookup yields CDR1 MNHNY and CDR2 SVGAGI (reference sequence). Trimming stripped 5 bases from V and 5 bases from J, with 9 bases between. CDR3 length: 12 residues. CDR3 coding DNA: TGTGCCAGCAGTATTCGCGAGACTGAAGCTTTCTTT. The encoded protein is CASSIRETEAFF.

The V and J genes are TRBV11-3 and TRBJ2-3, with 12 nucleotides matching TRBD2. Losses at the gene ends were 3 bases for V and 1 base for J; bases not matched to a gene: 8. The CDR3 consists of 18 residues. The germline gives CDR1 SGHNT, CDR2 YENEEA. The CDR3 is CASSFPGTSGLRTDTQYF. The DNA for the CDR3 is TGTGCCAGCAGCTTCCCCGGGACTAGCGGGCTGCGCACAGATACGCAGTATTTT.

Comments on this clone: Additional DNA sequences in this sample encode the identical CDR3. The V gene is TRBV27, the J gene TRBJ1-2; D call uncertain. CDR3 length equals 14 residues. The germline V gene has CDR1 MNHEY and CDR2 SMNVEV (reference sequence). Trimming removed 3 bases at V and 4 bases at J, with 12 bases between. CDR3 in DNA: TGTGCCAGCAGTTTGTCCGGACCTAGCTATGGCTACACCTTC. This codes for CASSLSGPSYGYTF.

This clone was seen just once. The rearrangement joins TRBV10-3 to TRBJ1-4; TRBD1 matches at 8 bases. The trim removed 7 bases at V and 8 bases at J, leaving 9 bases unmatched. Germline lookup yields CDR1 ENHRY and CDR2 SYGVKD. CDR3 size: 14 residues. In DNA, the CDR3 is TGTGCCATCATGGATCCAGGGGGCGAGGAAAAACTGTTTTTT. Translating gives CAIMDPGGEEKLFF.

The chain links TRBV7-8 to TRBJ2-1; 12 bases match TRBD2. Germline assignment: CDR1 SGHVS and CDR2 FQNEAQ. The CDR3 contains 18 residues. Trimming took 3 bases from V and 2 from J; bases not matched to a gene: 8. The CDR3 DNA reads TGTGCCAGCAGCTTTTCCCTAGCGGGAGGGCTGACCTACAATGAGCAGTTCTTC. It is translated as CASSFSLAGGLTYNEQFF.